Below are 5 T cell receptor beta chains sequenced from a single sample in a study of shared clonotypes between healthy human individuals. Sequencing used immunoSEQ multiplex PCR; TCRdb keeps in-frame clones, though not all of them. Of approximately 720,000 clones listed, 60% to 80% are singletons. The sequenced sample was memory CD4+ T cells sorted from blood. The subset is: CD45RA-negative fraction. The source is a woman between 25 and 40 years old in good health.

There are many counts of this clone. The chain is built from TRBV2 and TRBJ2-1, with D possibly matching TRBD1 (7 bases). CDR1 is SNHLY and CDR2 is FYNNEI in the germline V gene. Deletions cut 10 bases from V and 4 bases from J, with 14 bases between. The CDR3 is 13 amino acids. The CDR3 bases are TGTGCCACCCGGGCAGGGGGGTACAATGAGCAGTTCTTC. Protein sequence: CATRAGGYNEQFF.

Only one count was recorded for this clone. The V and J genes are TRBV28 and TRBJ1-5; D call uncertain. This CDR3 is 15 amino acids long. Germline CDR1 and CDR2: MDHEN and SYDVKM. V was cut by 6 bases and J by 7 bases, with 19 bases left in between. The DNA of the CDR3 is TGTGCCAGCAGCCCCCCACGAGGAGAGAAGCAGCCCCAGCATTTT. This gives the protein CASSPPRGEKQPQHF.

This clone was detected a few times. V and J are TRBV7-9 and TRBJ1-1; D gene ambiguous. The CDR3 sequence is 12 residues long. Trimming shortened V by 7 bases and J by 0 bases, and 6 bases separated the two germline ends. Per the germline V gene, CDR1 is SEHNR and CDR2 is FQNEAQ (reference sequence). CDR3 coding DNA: TGTGCCAGCACCCTGATGAACACTGAAGCTTTCTTT. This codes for CASTLMNTEAFF.

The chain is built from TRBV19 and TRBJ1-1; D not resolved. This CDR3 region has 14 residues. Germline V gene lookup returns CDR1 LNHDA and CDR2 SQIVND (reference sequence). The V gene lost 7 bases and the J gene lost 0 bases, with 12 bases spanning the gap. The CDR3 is CASTPVTLNTEAFF. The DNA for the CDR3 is TGTGCCAGTACCCCCGTGACACTGAACACTGAAGCTTTCTTT.

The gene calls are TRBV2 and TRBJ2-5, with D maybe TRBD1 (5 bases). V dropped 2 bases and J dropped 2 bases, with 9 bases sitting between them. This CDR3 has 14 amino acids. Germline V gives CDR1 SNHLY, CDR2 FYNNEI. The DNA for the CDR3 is TGTGCCAGCAGTGAAAATAGACAGCAAGAGACCCAGTACTTC. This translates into CASSENRQQETQYF.